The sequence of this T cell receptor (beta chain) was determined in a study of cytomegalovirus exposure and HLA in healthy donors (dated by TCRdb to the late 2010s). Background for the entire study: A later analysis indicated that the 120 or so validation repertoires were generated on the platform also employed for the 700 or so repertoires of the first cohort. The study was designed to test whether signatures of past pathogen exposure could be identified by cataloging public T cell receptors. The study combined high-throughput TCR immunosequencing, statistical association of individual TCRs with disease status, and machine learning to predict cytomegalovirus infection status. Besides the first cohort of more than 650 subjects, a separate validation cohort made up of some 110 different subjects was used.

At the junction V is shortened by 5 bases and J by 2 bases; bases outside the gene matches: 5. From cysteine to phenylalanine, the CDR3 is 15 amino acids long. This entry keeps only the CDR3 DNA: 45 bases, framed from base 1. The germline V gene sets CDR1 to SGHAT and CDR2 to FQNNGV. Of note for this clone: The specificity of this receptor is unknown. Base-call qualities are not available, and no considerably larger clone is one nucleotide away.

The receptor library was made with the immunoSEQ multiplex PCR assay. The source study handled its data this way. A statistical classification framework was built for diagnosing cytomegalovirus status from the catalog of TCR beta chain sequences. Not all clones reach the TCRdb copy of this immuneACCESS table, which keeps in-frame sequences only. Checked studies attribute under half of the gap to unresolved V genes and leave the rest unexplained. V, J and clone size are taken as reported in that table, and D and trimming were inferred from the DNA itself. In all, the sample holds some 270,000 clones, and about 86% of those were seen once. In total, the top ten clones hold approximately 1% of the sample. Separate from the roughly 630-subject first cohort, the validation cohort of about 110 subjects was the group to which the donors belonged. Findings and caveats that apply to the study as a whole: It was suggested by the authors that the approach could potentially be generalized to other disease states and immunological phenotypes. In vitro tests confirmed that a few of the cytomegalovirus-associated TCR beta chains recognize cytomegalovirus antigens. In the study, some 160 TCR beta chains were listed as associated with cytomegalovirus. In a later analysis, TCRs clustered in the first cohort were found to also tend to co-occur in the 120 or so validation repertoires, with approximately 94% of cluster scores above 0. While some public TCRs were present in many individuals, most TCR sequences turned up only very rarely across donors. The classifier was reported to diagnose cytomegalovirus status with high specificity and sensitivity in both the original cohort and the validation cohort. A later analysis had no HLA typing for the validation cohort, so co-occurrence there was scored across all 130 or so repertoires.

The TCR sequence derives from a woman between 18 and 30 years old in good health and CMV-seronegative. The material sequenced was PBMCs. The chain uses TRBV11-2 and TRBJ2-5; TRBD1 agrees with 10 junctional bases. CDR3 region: CASSLGQGWQETQYF. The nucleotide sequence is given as TGTGCCAGCAGCCTGGGACAGGGGTGGCAAGAGACCCAGTACTTC.